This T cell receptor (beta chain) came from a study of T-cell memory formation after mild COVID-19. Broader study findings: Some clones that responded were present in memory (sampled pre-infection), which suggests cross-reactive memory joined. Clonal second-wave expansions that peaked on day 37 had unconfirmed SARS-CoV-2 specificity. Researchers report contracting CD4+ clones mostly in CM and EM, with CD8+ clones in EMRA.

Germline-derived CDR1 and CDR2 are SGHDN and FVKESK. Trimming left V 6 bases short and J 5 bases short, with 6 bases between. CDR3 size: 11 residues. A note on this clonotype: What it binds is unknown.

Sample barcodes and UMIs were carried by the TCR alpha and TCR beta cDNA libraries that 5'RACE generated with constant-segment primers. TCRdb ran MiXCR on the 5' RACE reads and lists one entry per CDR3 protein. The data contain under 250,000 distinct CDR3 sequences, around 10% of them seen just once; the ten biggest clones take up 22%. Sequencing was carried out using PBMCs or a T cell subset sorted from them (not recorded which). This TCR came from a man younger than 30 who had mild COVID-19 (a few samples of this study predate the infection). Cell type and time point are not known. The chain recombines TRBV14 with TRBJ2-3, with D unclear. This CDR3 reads CASRARDTQYF. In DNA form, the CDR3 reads TGTGCCAGCAGGGCGAGAGATACGCAGTATTTT.